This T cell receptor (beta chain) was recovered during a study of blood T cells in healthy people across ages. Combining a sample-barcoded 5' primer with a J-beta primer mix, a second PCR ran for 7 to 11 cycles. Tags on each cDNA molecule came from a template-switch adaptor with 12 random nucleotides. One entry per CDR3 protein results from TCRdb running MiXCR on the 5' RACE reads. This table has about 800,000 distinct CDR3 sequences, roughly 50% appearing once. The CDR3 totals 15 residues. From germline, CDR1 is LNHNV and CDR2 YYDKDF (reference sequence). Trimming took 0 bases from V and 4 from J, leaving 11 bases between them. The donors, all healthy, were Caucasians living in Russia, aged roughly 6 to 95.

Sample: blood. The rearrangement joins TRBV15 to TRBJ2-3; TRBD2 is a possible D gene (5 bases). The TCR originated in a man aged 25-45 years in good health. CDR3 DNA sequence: TGTGCCACCAGCAGAGAGTTGGCAGCGGCAGATACGCAGTATTTT. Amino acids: CATSRELAAADTQYF.